These 27 T cell receptor beta chains originate from one sample sequenced in a study of PD-1 blockade in classical Hodgkin lymphoma. Sequencing was performed with immunoSEQ multiplex PCR; in TCRdb, only in-frame clones are kept and a portion is missing. The sample records approximately 84,000 clones, 89% being singletons. In every patient, relapse followed autologous stem cell transplantation, while exposure to brentuximab vedotin differed. The specimen was peripheral blood mononuclear cells (PBMCs), collected at baseline. The receptors originated from a human donor with classical Hodgkin lymphoma.

The CDR3 nucleotides are TGTGCCAGCAGTTCCGAGGGCACTGGCTATGGCTACACCTTC. It translates to CASSSEGTGYGYTF. The chain is built from TRBV28 and TRBJ1-2; D call uncertain. The CDR3 extends over 14 amino acids. V was shortened by 4 bases and J by 4 bases, with 13 bases between the two germline ends. Germline assignment: CDR1 MDHEN and CDR2 SYDVKM.

The chain joins TRBV27 to TRBJ1-1; D gene ambiguous. Germline CDR1 and CDR2: MNHEY and SMNVEV (reference sequence). The germline V and J ends were trimmed by 5 bases and 8 bases, with 15 bases remaining between them. CDR3 length: 13 amino acids. CDR3 sequence (DNA): TGTGCCAGCAGTATAGGCCCGACTTGGGAAGCTTTCTTT. Translating gives CASSIGPTWEAFF.

The chain recombines TRBV7-2 with TRBJ2-7; no clear D. Trimming removed 2 bases from V and 2 bases from J, with 16 bases in between. Germline CDR1 and CDR2: SGHTA and FQGNSA. The CDR3 loop spans 16 amino acids. The CDR3, as DNA: TGTGCCAGCAGCTTATATGAACTTTCAGTTACCTACGAGCAGTACTTC. Protein sequence: CASSLYELSVTYEQYF.

J is TRBJ1-1 and V is TRBV11-2; D remains unclear. CDR1 is SGHAT, CDR2 FQNNGV, per germline. The CDR3 loop spans 15 amino acids. Trimming cost V 2 bases and J 0 bases, with 10 bases left between them. The CDR3 nucleotides read TGTGCCAGCAGCTTACCTGCGAGACTGAACACTGAAGCTTTCTTT. This gives the protein CASSLPARLNTEAFF.

The chain couples TRBV7-2 to TRBJ2-1; no clear D gene. The CDR3 contains 11 residues. CDR1 SGHTA and CDR2 FQGNSA come from the germline V gene. V lost 2 bases and J 8 bases, leaving 4 bases between the germline ends. CDR3 coding DNA: TGTGCCAGCAGCTTACAGTATGAGCAGTTCTTC. This sequence encodes CASSLQYEQFF.

The gene calls are TRBV28 and TRBJ2-7; D possibly corresponds to TRBD1 (6 bases). The CDR3 covers 13 residues. Trimming left V 2 bases short and J 4 bases short, with 9 bases between. Germline-derived CDR1 and CDR2 are MDHEN and SYDVKM. The CDR3 spells CASSLSRGYEQYF. Here the CDR3 DNA reads TGTGCCAGCAGTTTAAGCAGGGGTTACGAGCAGTACTTC.

The chain uses TRBV7-9 and TRBJ2-3; D uncertain. The CDR3 covers 14 residues. V was trimmed by 1 base and J by 2 bases, leaving 7 bases between them. Germline V lookup: CDR1 SEHNR, CDR2 FQNEAQ (reference sequence). In DNA form, the CDR3 reads TGTGCCAGCAGCTTAGATACGACCACAGATACGCAGTATTTT. This sequence encodes CASSLDTTTDTQYF.

This clone was recorded once. This chain links TRBV25-1 with TRBJ2-7, with 8 nucleotides matching TRBD1. Germline V gives CDR1 MGHDK, CDR2 SYGVNS. V lost 6 bases and J lost 4; bases outside the gene matches: 8. The CDR3 covers 14 residues. CDR3 coding DNA: TGTGCCAGCAGCCGGGACAGGTCCTGGTACGAGCAGTACTTC. It codes for CASSRDRSWYEQYF.

The genes are TRBV18 and TRBJ2-7; 7 positions agree with TRBD1. Germline lookup yields CDR1 KGHSH and CDR2 LQKENI. With 6 bases clipped from V and 3 bases from J, the junction kept 2 bases outside the gene matches. This CDR3 spans 12 amino acids. CDR3 amino acids: CASSRDSYEQYF. The DNA for the CDR3 is TGTGCCAGCTCCCGGGACAGCTACGAGCAGTACTTC.

The genes are TRBV4-1 and TRBJ2-3; 8 nucleotides align to TRBD2. The germline V gene encodes CDR1 MGHRA and CDR2 YSYEKL. The V and J ends lost 3 bases and 2 bases, in that order; junction bases with no gene match: 10. The CDR3 extends over 17 amino acids. The CDR3 nucleotides are TGCGCCAGCAGCCACCCCCCTACTAGCGGTCTCACAGATACGCAGTATTTT. It codes for CASSHPPTSGLTDTQYF.

The V call is TRBV11-2, the J call TRBJ2-5; 9 bases fit TRBD2. Germline V lookup: CDR1 SGHAT, CDR2 FQNNGV. This CDR3 has 15 residues. V gave up 11 bases and J gave up 4 bases; unmatched junction bases: 14. As DNA, the CDR3 is TGTGCCTCCTCCGCTATCGCGGGAGGGAGAGAGACCCAGTACTTC. Translation: CASSAIAGGRETQYF.

Details on this clone: This sample also contains other DNA sequences that code for the same CDR3. The rearrangement links TRBV15 to TRBJ2-7, with 8 positions matching TRBD1. V shed 1 base, J shed 0 bases, and the junction held 5 bases outside the gene matches. The CDR3 is 16 amino acids. The germline CDR1 and CDR2 sequences are LNHNV and YYDKDF (reference sequence). The CDR3 nucleotides read TGTGCCACCAGCAGAGGGACAGGGAGGAGCTCCTACGAGCAGTACTTC. This encodes CATSRGTGRSSYEQYF.

This clone showed up just a few times. The rearrangement links TRBV4-3 to TRBJ2-3; unclear D gene. The CDR3 spans 15 residues. Germline-derived CDR1 and CDR2 are LGHNA and YSLEER. The V and J ends lost 1 base and 3 bases respectively, with 11 bases between them. CDR3 in amino acids: CASSQAVAATDTQYF. CDR3 sequence (DNA): TGCGCCAGCAGCCAAGCGGTGGCAGCAACAGATACGCAGTATTTT.

This chain links TRBV4-3 with TRBJ1-4, with D possibly matching TRBD1 (5 bases). The CDR3 is 18 residues long. Per the germline V gene, CDR1 is LGHNA and CDR2 is YSLEER. V lost 1 base and J lost 11, with 26 bases in between. The CDR3 DNA reads as TGCGCCAGCAGCCAAGGAGGAATAACCGGGACTCGGGCGGGGAAACTGTTTTTT. Amino acid sequence: CASSQGGITGTRAGKLFF.

V and J are TRBV4-1 and TRBJ2-7; a weak D match, TRBD2 (6 bases). The CDR3 is made up of 15 amino acids. Germline CDR1 and CDR2: MGHRA and YSYEKL. The ends were cut back, 4 bases at V and 5 bases at J, with 18 bases in the middle. CDR3 DNA: TGCGCCAGCAGCCGGCGGGGCCCGGGGGTCGACGAGCAGTACTTC. As protein: CASSRRGPGVDEQYF.

The rearrangement links TRBV25-1 to TRBJ2-4, with no clear D. This CDR3 has 14 amino acids. Germline CDR1 reads MGHDK; CDR2 reads SYGVNS. Trimming took off 7 bases at V and 2 bases at J, with 12 bases between the two ends. This CDR3 reads CASIGFGPKNIQYF. CDR3 nucleotides: TGTGCCAGCATAGGCTTTGGACCCAAAAACATTCAGTACTTC.

This clone was picked up a small number of times. The rearrangement uses TRBV5-1 and TRBJ2-3; 9 positions agree with TRBD1. CDR1 and CDR2 from the germline V gene are SGHRS and YFSETQ. The J segment lost 3 bases and the V segment lost 0 bases, leaving 2 bases of the junction unmatched. The CDR3 is made up of 15 amino acids. The CDR3, as DNA: TGCGCCAGCAGCTTGGAGGGACAGGGAACAGATACGCAGTATTTT. It is translated as CASSLEGQGTDTQYF. The full variable domain, its missing parts supplied by reference TRBV5-1 and TRBJ2-3, is KAGVTQTPRYLIKTRGQQVTLSCSPISGHRSVSWYQQTPGQGLQFLFEYFSETQRNKGNFPGRFSGRQFSNSRSEMNVSTLELGDSALYLCASSLEGQGTDTQYFGPGTRLTVL.

The chain carries TRBV30 and TRBJ1-5, with 7 bases lining up with TRBD1. V lost 0 bases and J lost 0; bases outside the gene matches: 2. The CDR3 has 15 residues. In germline, CDR1 is GTSNPN, CDR2 SVGIG (reference sequence). The CDR3 nucleotides read TGTGCCTGGAGTGTTGGGACAGATAGCAATCAGCCCCAGCATTTT. This translates into CAWSVGTDSNQPQHF. The whole variable domain, filled in from reference TRBV30 and TRBJ1-5, reads SQTIHQWPATLVQPVGSPLSLECTVEGTSNPNLYWYRQAAGRGLQLLFYSVGIGQISSEVPQNLSASRPQDRQFILSSKKLLLSDSGFYLCAWSVGTDSNQPQHFGDGTRLSIL.

This clone qualifies as medium-sized. Other DNA sequences within the sample encode an identical CDR3. The chain carries TRBV6-1 and TRBJ2-7, with unresolved D. This CDR3 has 13 residues. V shed 1 base and J shed 0 bases, with 4 bases lying between them. From germline, CDR1 is MNHNS and CDR2 SASEGT. CDR3 in DNA: TGTGCCAGCAGTGAAGGTCCCTCCTACGAGCAGTACTTC. Protein sequence: CASSEGPSYEQYF.

The rearrangement joins TRBV5-1 to TRBJ1-1; weak D call: TRBD1 (5 bases). Trimming removed 7 bases at V and 7 bases at J, with 14 bases between. The CDR3 is 12 residues long. The germline V gene encodes CDR1 SGHRS and CDR2 YFSETQ. CDR3 loop: CASRGEADEAFF. In nucleotides, the CDR3 is TGCGCCAGCCGGGGGGAGGCTGATGAAGCTTTCTTT.

The chain carries TRBV29-1 and TRBJ2-1; a possible D gene is TRBD1 (6 bases). This CDR3 spans 13 amino acids. Trimming pared 4 bases from V and 5 bases from J, leaving 12 bases between. CDR1 and CDR2 (germline): SQVTM, ANQGSEA. The CDR3 nucleotides read TGCAGCGTTGTTAGAAGACAGGACAATGAGCAGTTCTTC. It yields the protein CSVVRRQDNEQFF.

The chain joins TRBV6-1 to TRBJ1-6; D is ambiguous. V lost 4 bases to trimming and J lost 0 bases, with 10 bases between them. CDR1 and CDR2 from the germline V gene are MNHNS and SASEGT. The CDR3 is 16 amino acids. CDR3: CASSAEEASYNSPLHF. DNA of the CDR3: TGTGCCAGCAGTGCCGAGGAGGCCTCCTATAATTCACCCCTCCACTTT.

CDR3 coding DNA: TGTGCCATCAGTCAAAGTCACTCAGCTGACGAGCAGTACTTC. Amino acids: CAISQSHSADEQYF. V is TRBV10-3 and J is TRBJ2-7, with D unclear. Trimming cost V 5 bases and J 5 bases, with 16 bases left between them. The germline CDR1 and CDR2 sequences are ENHRY and SYGVKD. The CDR3 is 14 residues long.

This chain connects TRBV27 to TRBJ1-6; unclear D gene. V lost 3 bases, J lost 7 bases, and 4 bases lay in between. In germline, CDR1 is MNHEY, CDR2 SMNVEV (reference sequence). CDR3 size: 12 residues. The CDR3, as DNA: TGTGCCAGCAGTTTTCACAATTCACCCCTCCACTTT. Protein sequence: CASSFHNSPLHF.

This clone appeared a single time. This chain links TRBV27 with TRBJ1-2; D might be TRBD1 (6 bases). CDR3 length: 15 amino acids. V lost 2 bases and J 4 bases, leaving 14 bases between the germline ends. CDR1 is MNHEY, CDR2 SMNVEV, per germline (reference sequence). The CDR3 spells CASSLEGQGRYGYTF. CDR3 nucleotides: TGTGCCAGCAGTTTAGAGGGCCAGGGGCGCTATGGCTACACCTTC.

This chain joins TRBV5-1 and TRBJ2-2, with D perhaps assigned TRBD1 or TRBD2 (5 bases each). The germline V gene has CDR1 SGHRS and CDR2 YFSETQ. Between the trimmed V and J ends, which lost 1 base and 4 bases, there was a span of 14 bases. The CDR3 is made up of 16 amino acids. In DNA form, the CDR3 reads TGCGCCAGCAGCTTGAGTGGCAGGGCGGGCACCGGGGAGCTGTTTTTT. Protein: CASSLSGRAGTGELFF.

The chain has TRBV7-2 and TRBJ1-3; D is uncertain. Germline V gene sequence: CDR1 SGHTA, CDR2 FQGNSA. Trimming took 7 bases from V and 4 from J, leaving 14 bases between them. The CDR3 contains 14 residues. CDR3 sequence: CASTLVTGGNTIYF. Written as DNA, the CDR3 is TGTGCCAGCACCCTAGTGACGGGGGGAAACACCATATATTTT.